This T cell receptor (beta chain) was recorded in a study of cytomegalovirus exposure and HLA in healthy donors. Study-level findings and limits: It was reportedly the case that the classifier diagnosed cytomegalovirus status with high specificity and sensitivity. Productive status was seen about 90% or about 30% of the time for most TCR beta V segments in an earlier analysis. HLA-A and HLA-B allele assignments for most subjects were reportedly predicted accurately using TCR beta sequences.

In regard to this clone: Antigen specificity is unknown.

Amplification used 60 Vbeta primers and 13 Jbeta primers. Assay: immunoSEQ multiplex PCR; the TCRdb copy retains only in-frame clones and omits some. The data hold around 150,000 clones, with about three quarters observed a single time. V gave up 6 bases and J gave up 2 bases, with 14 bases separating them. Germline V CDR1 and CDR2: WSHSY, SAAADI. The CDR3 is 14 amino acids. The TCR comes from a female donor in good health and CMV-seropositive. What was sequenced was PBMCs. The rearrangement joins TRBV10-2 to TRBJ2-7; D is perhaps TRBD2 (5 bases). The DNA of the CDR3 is TGCGCCAGCAGCTTGTCCGGGGTCACCTACGAGCAGTACTTC. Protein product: CASSLSGVTYEQYF.